A single sample is the source of the 10 T cell receptor beta chains below, sequenced in a study of blood T cell repertoires in COVID-19. Measured with immunoSEQ multiplex PCR; TCRdb has only the in-frame clones, and not every one. The table lists 150,000 or so clones, approximately 90% of them singletons. Specimen: PBMCs or T cells enriched from blood (not recorded which). The receptors come from a woman in her forties or fifties who had recovered from COVID-19.

This clone is a singleton in its sample. This sequence joins TRBV7-8 and TRBJ1-1; maybe TRBD1 (6 bases). Trimming removed 5 bases from V and 2 bases from J, with 9 bases in between. CDR1 is SGHVS and CDR2 is FQNEAQ in the germline V gene. The CDR3 is made up of 13 amino acids. This chain's CDR3 is CASSARGNTEAFF. The CDR3 DNA is TGTGCCAGCAGCGCCAGGGGAAACACTGAAGCTTTCTTT.

This clone showed up just once. This chain joins TRBV2 and TRBJ1-2; tentative D call: TRBD1 (6 bases). The CDR3 is 16 residues long. Germline CDR1 reads SNHLY; CDR2 reads FYNNEI. The germline V and J ends were trimmed by 3 bases and 5 bases, with 19 bases remaining between them. CDR3 residues: CASSDRGGVMGYGYTF. The CDR3 nucleotides read TGTGCCAGCAGTGACCGCGGGGGCGTAATGGGGTATGGCTACACCTTC.

This clone showed up just once. The chain is built from TRBV7-9 and TRBJ2-1; D may be TRBD1 (8 bases). This CDR3 is 16 amino acids long. Trimming took 5 bases from V and 5 from J, leaving 19 bases between them. Germline CDR1 is SEHNR and CDR2 is FQNEAQ (reference sequence). In nucleotides, the CDR3 is TGTGCCAGCAGCGCCCACCAGGGGGCGGGGGACAATGAGCAGTTCTTC. This gives the protein CASSAHQGAGDNEQFF.

This clone was counted between two and nine times. The J gene is TRBJ1-1, the V gene TRBV11-2; no firm D call. Between the trimmed V and J ends, which lost 4 bases and 7 bases, there was a span of 13 bases. CDR1 and CDR2 (germline): SGHAT, FQNNGV. The CDR3 runs 13 residues. Written as DNA, the CDR3 is TGTGCCAGCAGCTCTAGACCGGGAGGTGAAGCTTTCTTT. This gives the protein CASSSRPGGEAFF.

The rearrangement joins TRBV5-1 to TRBJ1-1, with a possible D match to TRBD1 (6 bases). Trimming stripped 0 bases from V and 5 bases from J, with 20 bases between. This CDR3 has 17 amino acids. Per germline, CDR1 SGHRS and CDR2 YFSETQ. For the CDR3, the DNA is TGCGCCAGCAGCTTGGCAGGCAGCCTAGGGGGATGGACTGAAGCTTTCTTT. Translating gives CASSLAGSLGGWTEAFF.

The rearrangement joins TRBV11-2 to TRBJ2-3; D gene uncertain. V lost 4 bases, J lost 6 bases, and 11 bases lay in between. This CDR3 is built from 13 residues. CDR1 is SGHAT, CDR2 FQNNGV, per germline. The CDR3 DNA reads as TGTGCCAGCAGCTCGCAGGTACAGGATACGCAGTATTTT. Its translation is CASSSQVQDTQYF. The complete variable domain, with remaining parts taken from reference TRBV11-2 and TRBJ2-3, reads EAGVAQSPRYKIIEKRQSVAFWCNPISGHATLYWYQQILGQGPKLLIQFQNNGVVDDSQLPKDRFSAERLKGVDSTLKIQPAKLEDSAVYLCASSSQVQDTQYFGPGTRLTVL.

The V gene is TRBV6-5, the J gene TRBJ1-2; 8 bases are shared with TRBD1. V shed 2 bases, J shed 8 bases, and the junction held 4 bases outside the gene matches. Germline V gives CDR1 MNHEY, CDR2 SVGAGI. The CDR3 sequence is 13 residues long. CDR3 sequence: CASSYGQGGGYTF. Here the CDR3 DNA reads TGTGCCAGCAGTTACGGACAGGGCGGAGGCTACACCTTC.

V gene TRBV29-1 combines with J gene TRBJ2-1, with TRBD2 as a possible D gene (6 bases). V lost 6 bases to trimming and J lost 0 bases, with 18 bases between them. The CDR3 has 16 amino acids. Germline values: CDR1 SQVTM, CDR2 ANQGSEA. In DNA form, the CDR3 reads TGCAGCGTGGCGGGGACTGGAAGAAGCTCCTACAATGAGCAGTTCTTC. This translates into CSVAGTGRSSYNEQFF.

The rearrangement joins TRBV5-8 to TRBJ1-2, with D perhaps matching TRBD1 (6 bases). The V gene lost 3 bases and the J gene lost 2 bases, with 8 bases spanning the gap. This CDR3 region has 13 residues. Germline V CDR1 and CDR2: SGHTS, YDEGEE. The DNA for the CDR3 is TGTGCCAGCAGCTGGGGGACAAACTATGGCTACACCTTC. This translates into CASSWGTNYGYTF.

This clone was counted once. The chain is built from TRBV4-2 and TRBJ2-5; weak D call: TRBD2 (6 bases). The CDR3 contains 15 residues. Germline-derived CDR1 and CDR2 are LGHNA and YNFKEQ. V was cut by 0 bases and J by 8 bases, with 16 bases left in between. The CDR3 DNA sequence: TGTGCCAGCAGCCAAGATAAGCTCTCCGGGGGTACCCAGTACTTC. This codes for CASSQDKLSGGTQYF.